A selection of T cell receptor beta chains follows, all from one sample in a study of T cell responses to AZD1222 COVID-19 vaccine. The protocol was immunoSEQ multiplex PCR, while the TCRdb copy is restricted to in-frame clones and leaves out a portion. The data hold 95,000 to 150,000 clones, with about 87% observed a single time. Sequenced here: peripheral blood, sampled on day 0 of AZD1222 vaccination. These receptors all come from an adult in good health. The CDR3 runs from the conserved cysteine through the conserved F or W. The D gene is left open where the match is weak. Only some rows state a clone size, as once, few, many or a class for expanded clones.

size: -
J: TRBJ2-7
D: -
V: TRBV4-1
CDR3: CASTSNEGFEQYF
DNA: TGCGCCAGCACCTCCAACGAGGGTTTCGAGCAGTACTTC

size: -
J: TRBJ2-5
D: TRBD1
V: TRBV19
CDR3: CASSSQGGGGETQYF
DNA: TGTGCCAGTAGTTCACAGGGGGGAGGAGGAGAGACCCAGTACTTC

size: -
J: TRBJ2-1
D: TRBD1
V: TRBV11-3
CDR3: CASSLGQGSTVGQFF
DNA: TGTGCCAGCAGCTTGGGACAGGGGTCTACTGTAGGGCAGTTCTTC

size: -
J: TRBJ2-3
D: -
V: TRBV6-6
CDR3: CASSPGASTDTQYF
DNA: TGTGCCAGCAGTCCAGGGGCTAGCACAGATACGCAGTATTTT

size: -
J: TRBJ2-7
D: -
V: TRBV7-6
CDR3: CASSDDGESGEQYF
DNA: TGTGCCAGCAGCGACGACGGGGAGAGCGGCGAGCAGTACTTC

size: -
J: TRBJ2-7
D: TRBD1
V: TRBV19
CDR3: CASSIVDRAQLYEQYF
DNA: TGTGCCAGTAGTATAGTCGACAGGGCTCAACTCTACGAGCAGTACTTC

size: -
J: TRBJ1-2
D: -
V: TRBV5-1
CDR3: CASSRGGREWRGYTF
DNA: TGCGCCAGCAGCCGCGGCGGCCGAGAATGGAGAGGCTACACCTTC

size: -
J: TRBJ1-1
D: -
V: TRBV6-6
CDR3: CASREAGKAVTEAFF
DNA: TGTGCCAGCCGAGAGGCAGGGAAAGCGGTCACTGAAGCTTTCTTT

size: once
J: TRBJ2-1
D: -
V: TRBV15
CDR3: CATSRESGQYNEQFF
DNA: TGTGCCACCAGCAGAGAAAGCGGACAATACAATGAGCAGTTCTTC

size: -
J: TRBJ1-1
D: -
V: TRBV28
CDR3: CASSITDRHAFF
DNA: TGTGCCAGCAGTATTACCGACAGGCATGCTTTCTTT

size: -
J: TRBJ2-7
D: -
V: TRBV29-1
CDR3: CSVEANRYEQYF
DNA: TGCAGCGTTGAAGCGAATAGATACGAGCAGTACTTC

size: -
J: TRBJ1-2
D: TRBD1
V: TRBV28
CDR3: CASSPGQGRNNYGYTF
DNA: TGTGCCAGCAGCCCTGGACAGGGAAGAAATAACTATGGCTACACCTTC

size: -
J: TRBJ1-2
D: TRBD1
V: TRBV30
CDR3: CAWSVAPLRTGGYTF
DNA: TGTGCCTGGAGTGTGGCCCCCCTTCGGACAGGGGGCTACACCTTC

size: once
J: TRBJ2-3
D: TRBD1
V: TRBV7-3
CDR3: CASSSLGGQGSDTQYF
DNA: TGTGCCAGCTCCTCCCTGGGGGGACAGGGGTCAGATACGCAGTATTTT

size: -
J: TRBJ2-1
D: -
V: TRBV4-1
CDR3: CASSLTPLYNEQFF
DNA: TGCGCCAGCAGCCTTACACCTCTATACAATGAGCAGTTCTTC

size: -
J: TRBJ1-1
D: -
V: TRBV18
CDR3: CASSPGSTEAFF
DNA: TGTGCCAGCTCACCGGGGAGCACTGAAGCTTTCTTT

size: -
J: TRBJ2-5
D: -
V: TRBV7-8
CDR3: CASTHRRQLQETQYF
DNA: TGTGCCAGCACCCACCGACGACAGTTACAAGAGACCCAGTACTTC

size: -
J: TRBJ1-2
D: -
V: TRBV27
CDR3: CASTPRAGFGYGYTF
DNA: TGTGCCAGCACCCCCCGGGCGGGCTTTGGCTATGGCTACACCTTC

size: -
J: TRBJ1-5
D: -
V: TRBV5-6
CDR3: CASTYRGSNQPQHF
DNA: TGTGCCAGCACCTATAGAGGGAGCAATCAGCCCCAGCATTTT

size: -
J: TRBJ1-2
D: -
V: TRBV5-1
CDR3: CASSLETYYGYTF
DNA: TGCGCCAGCAGCTTGGAGACCTACTATGGCTACACCTTC

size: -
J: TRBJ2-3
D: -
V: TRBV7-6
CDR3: CASSLADSFTDTQYF
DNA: TGTGCCAGCAGCTTAGCGGACTCTTTCACAGATACGCAGTATTTT

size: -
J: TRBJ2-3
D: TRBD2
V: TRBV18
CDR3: CASSPRTSGVQEDTQYF
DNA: TGTGCCAGCTCACCAAGGACTAGCGGGGTCCAAGAAGATACGCAGTATTTT

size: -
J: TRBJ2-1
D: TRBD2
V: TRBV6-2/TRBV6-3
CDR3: CASSYTTSGRYNEQFF
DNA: TGTGCCAGCAGTTACACGACTAGCGGCCGGTACAATGAGCAGTTCTTC

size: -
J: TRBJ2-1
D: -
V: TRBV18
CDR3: CASSRSIGVNNEQFF
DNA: TGTGCCAGCTCACGATCTATCGGGGTAAACAATGAGCAGTTCTTC

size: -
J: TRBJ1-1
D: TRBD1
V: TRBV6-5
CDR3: CASTLLRGPEAFF
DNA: TGTGCCAGCACCTTATTAAGGGGGCCTGAAGCTTTCTTT

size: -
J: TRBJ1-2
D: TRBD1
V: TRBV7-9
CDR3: CASSLDYGTGTDGYTF
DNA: TGTGCCAGCAGCTTAGATTACGGGACAGGGACGGATGGCTACACCTTC

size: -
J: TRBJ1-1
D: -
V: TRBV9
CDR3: CASSLGSLDGAFF
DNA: TGTGCCAGCAGCTTGGGGTCGTTAGACGGAGCTTTCTTT

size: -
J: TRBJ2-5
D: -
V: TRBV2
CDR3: CASSEALQGTRETQYF
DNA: TGTGCCAGCAGTGAAGCGCTCCAGGGGACCCGGGAGACCCAGTACTTC

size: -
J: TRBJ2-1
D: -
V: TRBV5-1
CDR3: CASSLVAGEGNEQFF
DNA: TGCGCCAGCAGCTTGGTAGCAGGGGAGGGGAATGAGCAGTTCTTC

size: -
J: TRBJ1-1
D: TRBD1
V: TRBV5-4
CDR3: CASSPWDRNTEAFF
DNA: TGTGCCAGCAGCCCCTGGGACAGGAACACTGAAGCTTTCTTT

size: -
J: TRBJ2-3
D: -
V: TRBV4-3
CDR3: CASSRTAGDTQYF
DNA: TGCGCCAGCAGCCGGACAGCGGGAGATACGCAGTATTTT